Sequencing of this T cell receptor beta chain was carried out in a study of beta chain features in type 1 diabetes. Only a few counts were recorded for this clone. Its specificity is unknown. In the same sample, other DNA sequences code for this CDR3. The CDR3 is 12 residues long. V shed 1 base and J shed 3 bases, with 2 bases lying between them. Germline CDR1 SGHAT, CDR2 FQNNGV. TCRB transcripts that were expressed got sequenced, as all of the isolated RNA had been reverse transcribed. Sequencing of naive, central memory and regulatory T cell samples gave an average of around 3.6 million reads. Repertoires were generated with immunoSEQ multiplex PCR, while TCRdb's copy carries only in-frame clones and drops some. The sample consists of hundreds of thousands of clones, around 65% of them appearing once. It was one heparinised blood draw, averaging about 120 mL, that each donor gave. Study-wide results and caveats: There was a moderate but significant shortening of TCRB CDR3s in all four CD4+ subsets of Type 1 diabetes patients. Equally in patients and controls, PCR might preferentially amplify shorter templates.

This chain uses TRBV11-2 with TRBJ2-3; D is unclear. The receptor's source is a man aged 30 to 45 in good health. Sequenced sample: naive CD4+ T cells from blood. CDR3 coding DNA: TGTGCCAGCAGCTTAGGTACAGATACGCAGTATTTT. This gives the protein CASSLGTDTQYF.